This TCR beta chain was retrieved from a study of T cell repertoires in cytomegalovirus infection. Study-wide background: Recently identified HLA-C-restricted and well-studied HLA-B-restricted CMV epitopes were used. Shared public TCR beta signatures pointed to both CMV infection and a matching HLA type.

Study findings and constraints: HLA-C-restricted TCR beta clonotypes specific for CMV led the ex vivo response. Carriers of CMV plus the relevant HLA were identified by cumulative public TCR beta family frequency.

About this clonotype: As yet, its antigen is unknown.

TCRdb re-called the reads through MiXCR, storing one row per CDR3 protein. The sample shows about 900,000 distinct CDR3 sequences, 30% to 40% of them seen only once. CDR1 and CDR2 (germline): MGHRA, YSYEKL. CDR3 length: 14 amino acids. V lost 0 bases and J lost 2, with 8 bases in between. Here the sequenced sample was cultured CD8+ T cells from PBMCs, taken from culture after CMV antigen stimulation. The gene calls are TRBV4-1 and TRBJ2-7; unclear D gene. The clonotype comes from a human donor in good health (CMV status not recorded). Some clones in this sample may be carry-over from other donors' samples. The CDR3 loop is CASSQEVPTYEQYF. CDR3 bases: TGCGCCAGCAGCCAAGAAGTGCCCACCTACGAGCAGTACTTC.